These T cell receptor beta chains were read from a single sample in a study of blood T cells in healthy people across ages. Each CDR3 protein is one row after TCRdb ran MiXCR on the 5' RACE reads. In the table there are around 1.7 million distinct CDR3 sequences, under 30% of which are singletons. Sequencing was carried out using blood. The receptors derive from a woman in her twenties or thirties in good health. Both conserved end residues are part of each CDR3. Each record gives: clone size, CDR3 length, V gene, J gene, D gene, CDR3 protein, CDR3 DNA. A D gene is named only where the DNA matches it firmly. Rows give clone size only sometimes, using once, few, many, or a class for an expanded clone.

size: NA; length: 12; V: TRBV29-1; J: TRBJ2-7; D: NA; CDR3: CSATSENYEQYF; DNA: TGCAGCGCAACCTCGGAGAACTACGAGCAGTACTTC
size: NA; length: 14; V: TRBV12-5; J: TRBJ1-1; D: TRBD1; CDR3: CASGLQGADTEAFF; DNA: TGTGCTAGTGGTTTGCAGGGGGCTGACACTGAAGCTTTCTTT
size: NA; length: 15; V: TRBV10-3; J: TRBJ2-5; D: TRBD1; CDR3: CAISNLQGSEEAQYF; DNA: TGTGCCATCAGTAACTTACAGGGGAGCGAAGAGGCCCAGTACTTC
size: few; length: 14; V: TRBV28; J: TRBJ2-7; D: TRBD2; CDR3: CATWTSGNSYEQYF; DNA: TGTGCCACGTGGACTAGCGGGAACTCCTACGAGCAGTACTTC
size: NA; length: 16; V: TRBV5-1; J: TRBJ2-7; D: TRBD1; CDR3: CASSLRSGTGGYEQYF; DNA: TGCGCCAGCAGCTTACGATCCGGGACAGGGGGCTACGAGCAGTACTTC
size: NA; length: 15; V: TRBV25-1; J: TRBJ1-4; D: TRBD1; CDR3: CASSDVDRAPEKLFF; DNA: TGTGCCAGCAGTGACGTGGACAGGGCTCCGGAAAAACTGTTTTTT
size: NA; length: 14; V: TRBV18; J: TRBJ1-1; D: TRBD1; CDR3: CASSLRTGETEAFF; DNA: TGTGCCAGCTCACTCCGGACAGGGGAAACTGAAGCTTTCTTT
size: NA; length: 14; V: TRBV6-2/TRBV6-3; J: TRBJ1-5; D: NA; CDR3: CASSYRGPGQPQHF; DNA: TGTGCCAGCAGTTACCGGGGCCCAGGGCAGCCCCAGCATTTT
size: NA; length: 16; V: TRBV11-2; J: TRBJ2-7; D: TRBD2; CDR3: CASSLDLAGGRYEQYF; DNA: TGTGCCAGTAGCTTAGATCTAGCGGGGGGGCGCTACGAGCAGTACTTC
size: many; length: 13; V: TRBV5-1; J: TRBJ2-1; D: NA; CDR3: CASSSGWGNEQFF; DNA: TGTGCCAGCAGCTCAGGGTGGGGCAATGAGCAGTTCTTC
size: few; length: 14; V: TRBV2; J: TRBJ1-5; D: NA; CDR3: CAGSDGAVVWPQHF; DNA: TGTGCCGGCAGTGACGGGGCGGTAGTGTGGCCCCAGCATTTT
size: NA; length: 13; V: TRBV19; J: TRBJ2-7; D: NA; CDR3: CASSIGAGDEQYF; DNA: TGTGCCAGTAGTATAGGGGCAGGGGACGAGCAGTACTTC
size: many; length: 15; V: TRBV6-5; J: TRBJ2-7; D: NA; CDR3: CASRGRDGGSYEQYF; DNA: TGTGCCAGCAGGGGTAGGGACGGAGGGTCCTACGAGCAGTACTTC
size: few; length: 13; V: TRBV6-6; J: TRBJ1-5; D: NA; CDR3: CASRMDSNQPQHF; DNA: TGTGCCAGCCGAATGGATAGCAATCAGCCCCAGCATTTT
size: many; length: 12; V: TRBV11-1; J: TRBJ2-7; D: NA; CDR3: CASSRWTWEQYF; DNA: TGTGCCAGCAGCCGGTGGACTTGGGAGCAGTACTTC
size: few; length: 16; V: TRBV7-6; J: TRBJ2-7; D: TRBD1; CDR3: CASSPINRDRGNEQYF; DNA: TGTGCCAGCAGCCCCATTAACCGGGACAGGGGCAACGAGCAGTACTTC
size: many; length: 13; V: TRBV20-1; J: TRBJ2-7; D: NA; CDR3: CSARQTGDYEQYF; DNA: TGCAGTGCTAGACAAACAGGTGACTACGAGCAGTACTTC
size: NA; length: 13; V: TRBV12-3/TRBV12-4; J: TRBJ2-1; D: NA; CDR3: CASSSSLKYEQFF; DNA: TGTGCCAGCAGTTCTTCCCTTAAGTATGAGCAGTTCTTC
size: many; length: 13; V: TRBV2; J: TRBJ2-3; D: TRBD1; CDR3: CAIGQGSTDTQYF; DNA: TGTGCCATCGGACAGGGTTCCACAGATACGCAGTATTTT
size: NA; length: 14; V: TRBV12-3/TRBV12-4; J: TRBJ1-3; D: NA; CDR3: CASSAHSSGNTIYF; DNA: TGTGCCAGCAGTGCACACAGCTCTGGAAACACCATATATTTT
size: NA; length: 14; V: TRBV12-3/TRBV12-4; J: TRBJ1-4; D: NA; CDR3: CASSFELPNEKLFF; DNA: TGTGCCAGCAGTTTCGAACTCCCTAATGAAAAACTGTTTTTT
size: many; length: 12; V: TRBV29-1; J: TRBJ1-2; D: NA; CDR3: CSGLHLADGYTF; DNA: TGCAGCGGCCTACACCTGGCAGATGGCTACACCTTC
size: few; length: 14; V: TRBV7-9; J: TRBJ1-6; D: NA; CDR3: CASSLYRENSPLHF; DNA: TGTGCCAGCAGCTTGTACAGGGAGAATTCACCCCTCCACTTT
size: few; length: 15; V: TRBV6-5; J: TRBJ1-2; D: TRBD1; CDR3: CASSYSRQGARGYTF; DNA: TGTGCCAGCAGTTACTCGAGACAGGGGGCGCGGGGCTACACCTTC
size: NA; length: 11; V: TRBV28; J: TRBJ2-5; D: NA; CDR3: CASFGRETQYF; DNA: TGTGCCAGCTTTGGACGGGAGACCCAGTACTTC